Shown below are 10 T cell receptor beta chains from a single sample sequenced in a study of blood T cell repertoires in COVID-19. Produced via immunoSEQ multiplex PCR; TCRdb's table is partial and in-frame only. Counted here are 410,000 or so clones, roughly 90% occurring once; the ten biggest clones make up less than 2%. The sample comprised peripheral blood. These receptors were obtained from a woman aged 40 to 50 with COVID-19, enrolled during active disease.

The chain recombines TRBV30 with TRBJ2-3; weak D call: TRBD2 (6 bases). The CDR3 sequence is 16 residues long. The V and J ends lost 0 bases and 2 bases respectively, with 15 bases between them. The germline V gene has CDR1 GTSNPN and CDR2 SVGIG (reference sequence). The CDR3 sequence is CAWSVSQAGTTDTQYF. The CDR3 DNA follows: TGTGCCTGGAGTGTTAGTCAGGCGGGGACCACAGATACGCAGTATTTT. The variable domain in full, completed from reference TRBV30 and TRBJ2-3, reads SQTIHQWPATLVQPVGSPLSLECTVEGTSNPNLYWYRQAAGRGLQLLFYSVGIGQISSEVPQNLSASRPQDRQFILSSKKLLLSDSGFYLCAWSVSQAGTTDTQYFGPGTRLTVL.

The chain has TRBV6-2 or TRBV6-3 and TRBJ1-2, with a possible D match to TRBD1 (6 bases). CDR3 length: 13 amino acids. Germline CDR1 MNHEY, CDR2 SVGEGT. The V and J ends lost 6 bases and 3 bases respectively, with 11 bases between them. DNA for the CDR3: TGTGCCAGCAGCCGGGGACAAGACTATGGCTACACCTTC. Amino acid sequence: CASSRGQDYGYTF.

The chain recombines TRBV28 with TRBJ1-2; D remains ambiguous. Trimming left V 2 bases short and J 1 base short, with 8 bases between. CDR3 size: 14 residues. Germline values: CDR1 MDHEN, CDR2 SYDVKM. CDR3 DNA sequence: TGTGCCAGCAGTTTAGAGGGCGTTAACTATGGCTACACCTTC. Translated, it gives CASSLEGVNYGYTF.

V gene TRBV6-6 combines with J gene TRBJ2-1, with TRBD2 matching over 10 bases. The CDR3 contains 16 residues. The germline V gene encodes CDR1 MNHNY and CDR2 SVGAGI (reference sequence). V lost 2 bases and J lost 9; bases outside the gene matches: 10. CDR3 protein: CASSYPERGGSVEQFF. The CDR3 DNA reads as TGTGCCAGCAGTTACCCCGAGCGGGGGGGCAGCGTTGAGCAGTTCTTC.

The chain is built from TRBV28 and TRBJ1-6; 7 bases agree with TRBD1. The V gene's germline CDR1 is MDHEN and CDR2 SYDVKM. Germline trimming cut 7 bases from V and 8 bases from J; bases unmatched to any gene: 5. The CDR3 covers 13 residues. CDR3 sequence (DNA): TGTGCCAGCAAAGGGGGCAGGGATTCACCCCTCCACTTT. Protein product: CASKGGRDSPLHF.

CDR3 DNA sequence: TGTGCCAGCAGTTACAGTTCTGGGACTAGCGGGGGCCCCTCCTACAATGAGCAGTTCTTC. It yields the protein CASSYSSGTSGGPSYNEQFF. The chain uses TRBV6-2 or TRBV6-3 and TRBJ2-1; 14 bases fit TRBD2. Losses at the gene ends were 2 bases for V and 0 bases for J; bases not matched to a gene: 9. The CDR3 loop spans 20 amino acids. Per the germline V gene, CDR1 is MNHEY and CDR2 is SVGEGT.

This clone was recorded only once. The V call is TRBV2, the J call TRBJ1-1, with 9 bases lining up with TRBD1. From germline, CDR1 is SNHLY and CDR2 FYNNEI. V lost 7 bases and J lost 1; bases outside the gene matches: 10. The CDR3 covers 16 residues. The CDR3 sequence is CASTKATGQGNTEAFF. The CDR3 nucleotides read TGTGCCAGCACAAAGGCAACGGGACAGGGGAACACTGAAGCTTTCTTT.

The V gene is TRBV9, the J gene TRBJ1-4, with 8 nucleotides matching TRBD1. CDR3 length: 14 residues. The germline V gene has CDR1 SGDLS and CDR2 YYNGEE. The V and J ends lost 4 bases and 8 bases, in that order; junction bases with no gene match: 7. The CDR3 coding sequence is TGTGCCAGCAGCCGGCAGGGGGCTGAGGAAAAACTGTTTTTT. This sequence encodes CASSRQGAEEKLFF.

The chain recombines TRBV7-9 with TRBJ1-1; the D is unclear. V was clipped by 4 bases and J by 0 bases, with 9 bases between them. CDR1 SEHNR and CDR2 FQNEAQ come from the germline V gene (reference sequence). This CDR3 contains 14 residues. CDR3 in amino acids: CASSSSLMNTEAFF. The CDR3 DNA reads TGTGCCAGCAGCTCGTCACTGATGAACACTGAAGCTTTCTTT. Full variable domain (remainder filled in from reference TRBV7-9 and TRBJ1-1): DTGVSQNPRHKITKRGQNVTFRCDPISEHNRLYWYRQTLGQGPEFLTYFQNEAQLEKSRLLSDRFSAERPKGSFSTLEIQRTEQGDSAMYLCASSSSLMNTEAFFGQGTRLTVV.

The J gene is TRBJ1-2, the V gene TRBV7-6; D is uncertain. This CDR3 has 15 amino acids. The V gene lost 0 bases and the J gene lost 4 bases, with 12 bases spanning the gap. Per the germline V gene, CDR1 is SGHVS and CDR2 is FNYEAQ. In DNA, the CDR3 is TGTGCCAGCAGCTTAGCTCCGGGGTCGGCCTATGGCTACACCTTC. Its protein is CASSLAPGSAYGYTF.